This TCR beta chain was documented in a study of a mutant IDH1 vaccine in newly diagnosed glioma. The wider study: Vaccines began 4-6 weeks after radiotherapy alone, or with temozolomide cycles. Treated patients had a mean age of about 37 years and a sex split that was roughly 60% male and roughly 40% female.

Profiled with immunoSEQ multiplex PCR; TCRdb holds only in-frame clones, not every one. The sample includes about 31,000 clones, more than 65% of them seen just once. Noted time point: week 35, safety follow-up. With topical imiquimod, each dose of the vaccine consisted of 300 ug of mutant IDH1 20-mer peptide. At weeks 1, 3, 5, 7, 11, 15, 19 and 23, patients received a vaccination, eight in all. CDR3 length: 16 residues. Germline V lookup: CDR1 LNHDA, CDR2 SQIVND (reference sequence). With V trimmed by 5 bases and J by 4 bases, 10 bases remained unmatched. To note about this clone: What it binds is not known.

The receptor's source is a man younger than 40 with glioma. This specimen was PBMCs, taken from a glioma patient whose treatment included an IDH1 peptide vaccine. V usage is TRBV19 and J usage is TRBJ2-2; 7 nucleotides agree with TRBD1. The CDR3 bases are TGTGCCAGTAGTCCCTGGGGACAGAGTAGCACCGGGGAGCTGTTTTTT. It is translated as CASSPWGQSSTGELFF.